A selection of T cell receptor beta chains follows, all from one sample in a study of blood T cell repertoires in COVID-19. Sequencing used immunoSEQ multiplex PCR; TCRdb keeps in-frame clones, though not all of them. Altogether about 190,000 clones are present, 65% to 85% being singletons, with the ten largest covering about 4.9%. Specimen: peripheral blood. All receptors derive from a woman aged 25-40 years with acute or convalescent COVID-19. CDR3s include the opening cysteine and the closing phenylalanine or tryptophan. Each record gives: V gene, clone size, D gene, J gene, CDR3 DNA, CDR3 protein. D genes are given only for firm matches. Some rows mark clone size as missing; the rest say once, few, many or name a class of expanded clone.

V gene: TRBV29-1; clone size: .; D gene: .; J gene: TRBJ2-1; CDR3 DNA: TGCAGCGTTGAAGTGATGACAGGCCCCGGGGATGAGCAGTTCTTC; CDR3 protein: CSVEVMTGPGDEQFF
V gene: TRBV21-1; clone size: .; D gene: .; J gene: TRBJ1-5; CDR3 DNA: TGTGCCAGCAGCAAAAATAACAGGGATTATCAGCCCCAGCATTTT; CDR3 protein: CASSKNNRDYQPQHF
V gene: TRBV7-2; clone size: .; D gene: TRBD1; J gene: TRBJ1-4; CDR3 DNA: TGTGCCAGCAGCTCCGATGCAGGGGGGCGAGGGGAAAAACTGTTTTTT; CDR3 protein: CASSSDAGGRGEKLFF
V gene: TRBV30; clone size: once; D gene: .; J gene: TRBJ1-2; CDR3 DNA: TGTGCCTGGAGTGCGGTATATGGCTACACCTTC; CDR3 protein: CAWSAVYGYTF
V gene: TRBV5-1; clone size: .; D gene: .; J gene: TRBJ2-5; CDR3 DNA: TGCGCCAGCAGCCCGGAGGGGGGACAGAGTAAAGAGACCCAGTACTTC; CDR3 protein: CASSPEGGQSKETQYF
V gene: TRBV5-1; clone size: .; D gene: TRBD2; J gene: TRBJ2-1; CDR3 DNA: TGCGCCAGCAGCTTGGTAGCGGGAGGGTCCTACAATGAGCAGTTCTTC; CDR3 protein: CASSLVAGGSYNEQFF
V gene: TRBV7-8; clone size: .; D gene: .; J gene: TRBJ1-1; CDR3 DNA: TGTGCCAGCAGCTCCATCAATTTGAACACTGAAGCTTTCTTT; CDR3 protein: CASSSINLNTEAFF
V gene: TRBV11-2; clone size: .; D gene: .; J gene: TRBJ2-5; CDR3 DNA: TGTGCCAGCAGCATAAAGGTCCCCATAACGGGATCCGGGGAGACCCAGTACTTC; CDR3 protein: CASSIKVPITGSGETQYF
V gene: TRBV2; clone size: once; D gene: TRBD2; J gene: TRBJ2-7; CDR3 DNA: TGTGCCAGCAAGGGGTTGAGCGGGGGCCCGAACTCCTACGAGCAGTACTTC; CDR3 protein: CASKGLSGGPNSYEQYF
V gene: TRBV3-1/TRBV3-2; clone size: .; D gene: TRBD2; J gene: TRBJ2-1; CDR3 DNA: TGTGCCAGCGGAGCTAGCGGGGGGTTCTCCTACAATGAGCAGTTCTTC; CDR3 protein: CASGASGGFSYNEQFF
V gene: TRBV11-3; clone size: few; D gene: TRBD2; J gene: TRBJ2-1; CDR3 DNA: TGTGCCAGCAGCTTAGATGAGCGGGGGGAGCAGTTCTTC; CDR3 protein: CASSLDERGEQFF
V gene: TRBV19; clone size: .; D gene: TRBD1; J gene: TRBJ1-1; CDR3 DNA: TGTGCCAGTAGTATTGAGGGGGCCACTGAAGCTTTCTTT; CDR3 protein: CASSIEGATEAFF
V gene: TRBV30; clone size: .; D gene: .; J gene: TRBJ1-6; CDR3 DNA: TGTGCCTGGCTCAGGGATAGCGGATCACCCCTCCACTTT; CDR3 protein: CAWLRDSGSPLHF
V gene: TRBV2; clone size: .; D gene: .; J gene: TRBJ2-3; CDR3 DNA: TGTGCCAGCAGTTCGGACTTGGGCATCACAGATACGCAGTATTTT; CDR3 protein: CASSSDLGITDTQYF
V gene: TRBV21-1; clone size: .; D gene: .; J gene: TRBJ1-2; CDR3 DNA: TGTGCCAGCAGCAATGGACAGGAGGGTGGCTATGGCTACACCTTC; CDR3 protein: CASSNGQEGGYGYTF
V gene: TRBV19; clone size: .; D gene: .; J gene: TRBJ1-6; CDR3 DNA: TGTGCCAGTACGGCTAAAGGGGATTCACCCCTCCACTTT; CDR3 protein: CASTAKGDSPLHF
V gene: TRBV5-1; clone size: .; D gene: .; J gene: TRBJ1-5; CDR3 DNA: TGCGCCAGCAGCTTGGGACAGAGCAATCAGCCCCAGCATTTT; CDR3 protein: CASSLGQSNQPQHF
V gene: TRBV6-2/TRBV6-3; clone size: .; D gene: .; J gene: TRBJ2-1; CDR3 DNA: TGTGCCAGCAGTACATCGCGGGAGCAGTTCTTC; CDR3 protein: CASSTSREQFF
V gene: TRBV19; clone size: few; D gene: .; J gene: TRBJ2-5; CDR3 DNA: TGTGCCAGTAGCCAAGCCCTAACCACACAGGCCACGGGGACCCAGTACTTC; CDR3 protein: CASSQALTTQATGTQYF
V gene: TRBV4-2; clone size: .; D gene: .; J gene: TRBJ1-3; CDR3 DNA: TGTGCCAGCAGCCAAGAGAATCGGAACACCATATATTTT; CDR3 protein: CASSQENRNTIYF
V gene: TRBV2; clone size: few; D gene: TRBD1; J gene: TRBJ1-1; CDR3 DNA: TGTGCCACCACGACAGGGTTGAGCACTGAAGCTTTCTTT; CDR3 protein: CATTTGLSTEAFF
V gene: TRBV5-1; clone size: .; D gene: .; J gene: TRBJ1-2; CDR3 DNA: TGCGCCAGCAGCTTGGTTCGGGGTGGCGGCTACACCTTC; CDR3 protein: CASSLVRGGGYTF
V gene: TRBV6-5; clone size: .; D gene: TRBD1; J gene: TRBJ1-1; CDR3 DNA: TGTGCCAGCAGAAGGACAGGGGCCATGAACACTGAAGCTTTCTTT; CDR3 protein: CASRRTGAMNTEAFF
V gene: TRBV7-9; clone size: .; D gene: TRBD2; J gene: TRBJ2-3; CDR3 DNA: TGTGCCAGCAGCTTAGGGGGTAGCGGGGTCACAGATACGCAGTATTTT; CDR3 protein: CASSLGGSGVTDTQYF
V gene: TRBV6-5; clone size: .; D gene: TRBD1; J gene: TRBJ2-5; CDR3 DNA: TGTGCCAGCAGTTACGCGGACAGGCAAGAGACCCAGTACTTC; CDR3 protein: CASSYADRQETQYF
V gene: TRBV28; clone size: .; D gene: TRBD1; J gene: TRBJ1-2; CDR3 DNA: TGTGCCAGCAAAGGGGGCGAGAAAGTCATCCGGGGCTACACCTTC; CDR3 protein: CASKGGEKVIRGYTF
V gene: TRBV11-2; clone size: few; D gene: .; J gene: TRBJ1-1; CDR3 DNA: TGTGCCAGCAGCTTAGTCAGTTTCGGGAAGAACACTGAAGCTTTCTTT; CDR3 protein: CASSLVSFGKNTEAFF
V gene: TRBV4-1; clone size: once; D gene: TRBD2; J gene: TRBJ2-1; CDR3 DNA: TGCGCCAGCAGCCAAGGAGACGGGGGGGCTAAGGATGAGCAGTTCTTC; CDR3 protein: CASSQGDGGAKDEQFF
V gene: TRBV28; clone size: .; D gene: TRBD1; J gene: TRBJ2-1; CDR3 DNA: TGTGCCAGCAGTTTAATCGGACAGGACTACAATGAGCAGTTCTTC; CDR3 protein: CASSLIGQDYNEQFF
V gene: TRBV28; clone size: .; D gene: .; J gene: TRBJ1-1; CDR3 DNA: TGTGCCAGCAGACAGAACACTGAAGCTTTCTTT; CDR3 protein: CASRQNTEAFF
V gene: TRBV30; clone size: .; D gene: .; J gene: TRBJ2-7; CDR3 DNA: TGTGCCTGGAGTTTGTTTGGCGGCGAGCAGTACTTC; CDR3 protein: CAWSLFGGEQYF
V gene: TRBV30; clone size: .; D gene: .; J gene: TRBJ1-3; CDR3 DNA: TGTGCCTGGAGTAATACAGACGGAAACACCATATATTTT; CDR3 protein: CAWSNTDGNTIYF